This passage covers 9 T cell receptor beta chains from one sample sequenced in a study of blood T cell repertoires in COVID-19. Data came from immunoSEQ multiplex PCR; TCRdb stores just in-frame clones and leaves some out. This sample has under 300,000 clones; approximately 86% occur once, and the top ten carry 6% to 7%. The material sequenced was PBMCs or T cells enriched from blood (not recorded which). The source is a woman in her 30s with acute COVID-19.

This clone was seen just once. The chain combines TRBV7-6 with TRBJ1-2, with D possibly matching TRBD1 (6 bases). V was trimmed by 3 bases and J by 9 bases, leaving 14 bases between them. The CDR3 runs to 13 residues. Germline V lookup: CDR1 SGHVS, CDR2 FNYEAQ. CDR3 in DNA: TGTGCCAGCAGCTTGTTGGGGGGGCAGAGCTACACCTTC. It encodes CASSLLGGQSYTF.

This chain connects TRBV9 to TRBJ2-2; no firm D call. The CDR3 runs 14 residues. Per the germline V gene, CDR1 is SGDLS and CDR2 is YYNGEE. V lost 0 bases and J 3 bases, leaving 6 bases between the germline ends. CDR3 region: CASSVGADTGELFF. The DNA for the CDR3 is TGTGCCAGCAGCGTAGGAGCCGACACCGGGGAGCTGTTTTTT.

Comments on this clone: The limits of the CDR3 on the DNA are not certain, so only TCRdb's listed CDR3 is given. The chain is built from TRBV7-8 and TRBJ2-5; the tabulated D call, TRBD2, remains unverified against the DNA. Ends included, the CDR3 has 18 residues. Germline V gene sequence: CDR1 SGHVS, CDR2 FQNEAQ. The CDR3 sequence: CASSLAGTSGSFLETQYF.

This rearrangement joins TRBV19 to TRBJ1-2; 9 bases agree with TRBD1. The CDR3 spans 12 residues. The germline CDR1 and CDR2 sequences are LNHDA and SQIVND (reference sequence). The trim removed 7 bases at V and 7 bases at J, leaving 4 bases unmatched. Here the CDR3 DNA reads TGTGCCAGTAATAACAGGGGGCCTGGCTACACCTTC. This codes for CASNNRGPGYTF.

The CDR3 region has the DNA TGTGCCAGCAGTACTAGGACAGGCCCCAACTACGAGCAGTACTTC. It specifies CASSTRTGPNYEQYF. V and J are TRBV28 and TRBJ2-7; TRBD1 matches 7 bases. Germline V gives CDR1 MDHEN, CDR2 SYDVKM. This CDR3 region has 15 residues. V trimming: 5 bases; J trimming: 3 bases; junction bases outside the gene matches: 10.

The rearrangement uses TRBV19 and TRBJ1-2, with 9 bases aligning to TRBD1. V shed 7 bases, J shed 4 bases, and the junction held 7 bases outside the gene matches. CDR3 length: 14 amino acids. CDR1 is LNHDA, CDR2 SQIVND, per germline (reference sequence). The CDR3 DNA follows: TGTGCCAGTACCCTGACAGGGGGAGGCTATGGCTACACCTTC. As protein: CASTLTGGGYGYTF.

J is TRBJ2-2 and V is TRBV7-9; 13 nucleotides agree with TRBD2. The V and J ends lost 4 bases and 4 bases, in that order; junction bases with no gene match: 0. The germline CDR1 and CDR2 sequences are SEHNR and FQNEAQ (reference sequence). This CDR3 has 15 amino acids. The CDR3 here is CASSWTSGSTGELFF. As DNA, the CDR3 is TGTGCCAGCAGCTGGACTAGCGGGAGCACCGGGGAGCTGTTTTTT.

This chain connects TRBV7-2 to TRBJ2-1; D is unclear. CDR3 length: 15 residues. V lost 2 bases and J 7 bases, leaving 15 bases between the germline ends. Germline lookup yields CDR1 SGHTA and CDR2 FQGNSA. CDR3 bases: TGTGCCAGCAGCTTACGGAATTCGGGTCGGAATGAGCAGTTCTTC. The encoded protein is CASSLRNSGRNEQFF. The variable domain in full, completed from reference TRBV7-2 and TRBJ2-1, reads GAGVSQSPSNKVTEKGKDVELRCDPISGHTALYWYRQSLGQGLEFLIYFQGNSAPDKSGLPSDRFSAERTGGSVSTLTIQRTQQEDSAVYLCASSLRNSGRNEQFFGPGTRLTVL.

The CDR3 loop is CASSPDNGLRPQHF. The CDR3, as DNA: TGTGCCAGCAGTCCCGACAACGGCCTGAGGCCCCAGCATTTT. This rearrangement joins TRBV6-5 to TRBJ1-5; D remains ambiguous. From germline, CDR1 is MNHEY and CDR2 SVGAGI. The CDR3 covers 14 residues. V was cut by 5 bases and J by 9 bases, with 17 bases left in between.